A selection of T cell receptor beta chains follows, all from one sample in a study of blood T cell repertoires in COVID-19. Sequencing was performed with immunoSEQ multiplex PCR; in TCRdb, only in-frame clones are kept and a portion is missing. This table has about 59,000 clones, around 70% appearing once. Sequencing input: peripheral blood. Receptor source: a woman in her seventies with acute or convalescent COVID-19. The CDR3 runs from the conserved cysteine through the conserved F or W. The D gene is left open where the match is weak. Rows may omit the clone size; those that give it use once, few, many or a size class.

TRBV3-1/TRBV3-2,TRBJ1-2,TRBD1,.,TGTGCCAGCAGCCAAGATGCCCAGGGGGCGATATTTTATGGCTACACCTTC,CASSQDAQGAIFYGYTF
TRBV27,TRBJ1-1,.,.,TGTGCCAGCAGTTTAGGCAGGAACACTGAAGCTTTCTTT,CASSLGRNTEAFF
TRBV4-2,TRBJ1-1,TRBD1,.,TGTGCCAGCAGCCCCCGGGACAGGGGGCGAAACACTGAAGCTTTCTTT,CASSPRDRGRNTEAFF
TRBV7-2,TRBJ2-7,.,.,TGTGCCAGCAGCTCTGGCGGGACAGCGACTTACGAGCAGTACTTC,CASSSGGTATYEQYF
TRBV6-5,TRBJ1-1,.,.,TGTGCCAGCGGGCTGAACACTGAAGCTTTCTTT,CASGLNTEAFF
TRBV7-6,TRBJ1-5,.,once,TGTGCCAGCAGCCCCCTCCCCAGGGGATTTGGTTCTCAGCCCCAGCATTTT,CASSPLPRGFGSQPQHF
TRBV3-1/TRBV3-2,TRBJ2-5,TRBD1,.,TGTGCCAGCAGTCAAAAAAGGGACAGGGGGCTTGAGACCCAGTACTTC,CASSQKRDRGLETQYF
TRBV25-1,TRBJ2-1,.,.,TGTGCCAGCAGTGAATCGCAGGGGTCCTACAATGAGCAGTTCTTC,CASSESQGSYNEQFF
TRBV18,TRBJ2-1,TRBD1,.,TGTGCCAGCTCCCCCACGACAGGGGAGTTAGAGGGTGAGCAGTTCTTC,CASSPTTGELEGEQFF
TRBV7-7,TRBJ2-4,.,.,TGTGCCAGCAGCTTAGGAGATACGCTAGCCAAAAACATTCAGTACTTC,CASSLGDTLAKNIQYF
TRBV2,TRBJ1-2,.,few,TGTGCCAGCAGCACCGGGAATAACTATGGCTACACCTTC,CASSTGNNYGYTF
TRBV18,TRBJ2-6,TRBD1,.,TGTGCCAGCTCACCAATGGGTGGGACAGGGCTCTCTGGGGCCAACGTCCTGACTTTC,CASSPMGGTGLSGANVLTF
TRBV9,TRBJ1-1,TRBD1,once,TGTGCCAGCAGCGTAGGTAACAGGGGTACTGAAGCTTTCTTT,CASSVGNRGTEAFF
TRBV11-2,TRBJ2-3,TRBD2,.,TGTGCCACTGGACTAGCGGGGAGTTCCACAGATACGCAGTATTTT,CATGLAGSSTDTQYF
TRBV28,TRBJ2-2,.,.,TGTGCCAGCAGTTTCAGATCTCGGAACACCGGGGAGCTGTTTTTT,CASSFRSRNTGELFF
TRBV3-1/TRBV3-2,TRBJ1-5,.,.,TGTGCCAGCAGCCAAAGGGGTGATGGCAATCAGCCCCAGCATTTT,CASSQRGDGNQPQHF
TRBV12-5,TRBJ1-1,.,.,TGTGCTAGTGGTTTGGCATCTATGAACACTGAAGCTTTCTTT,CASGLASMNTEAFF
TRBV5-5,TRBJ1-4,.,.,TGTGCCAGCAGCTTGGCTTCTAATGAAAAACTGTTTTTT,CASSLASNEKLFF
TRBV2,TRBJ1-2,.,few,TGTGCCAGCAGGGCCTTTGGACAGTCTTATGGCTACACCTTC,CASRAFGQSYGYTF
TRBV24-1,TRBJ2-3,.,once,TGTGCCACCATGGCAGGGACGGGGGGCACAGATACGCAGTATTTT,CATMAGTGGTDTQYF
TRBV18,TRBJ1-2,TRBD1,few,TGTGCCAGCTCACCAACAGGGGGAGGCTACACCTTC,CASSPTGGGYTF
TRBV12-3/TRBV12-4,TRBJ1-2,.,.,TGTGCCAGCAGTGGTAATGCCCGGGGTGGCTACACCTTC,CASSGNARGGYTF
TRBV5-1,TRBJ2-4,.,.,TGCGCCAGCAGAGTGGATAGCGGAAAAAACATTCAGTACTTC,CASRVDSGKNIQYF
TRBV11-3,TRBJ2-1,.,.,TGTGCCAGCAGCCATCCGGGAGACAATGAGCAGTTCTTC,CASSHPGDNEQFF
TRBV3-1/TRBV3-2,TRBJ1-2,.,.,TGTGCCAGCAGCCAAAGATTAGGGCGGCTCGCGGGAAGAGGCTACACCTTC,CASSQRLGRLAGRGYTF
TRBV6-5,TRBJ2-5,TRBD2,.,TGTGCCAGCAGTTTTGGGAGGGAGGGAGAGACCCAGTACTTC,CASSFGREGETQYF
TRBV2,TRBJ2-3,TRBD1,.,TGTGCCACCGGTCGGGGACAGAGGGTCACAGATACGCAGTATTTT,CATGRGQRVTDTQYF
TRBV30,TRBJ1-1,.,.,TGTGCCTGGAGTGTTTCTTTTTACAGGGTGCGGAACACTGAAGCTTTCTTT,CAWSVSFYRVRNTEAFF
TRBV4-2,TRBJ1-1,.,few,TGTGCCAGCAGCCAAGGCCAGATGAACACTGAAGCTTTCTTT,CASSQGQMNTEAFF
TRBV13,TRBJ1-1,.,.,TGTGCCAGCAGCTCGAGGTTGTCCACTGAAGCTTTCTTT,CASSSRLSTEAFF
TRBV6-4,TRBJ2-7,.,.,TGTGCCAGCATACTACCCTACGAGCAGTACTTC,CASILPYEQYF
TRBV5-1,TRBJ1-2,TRBD1,.,TGCGCCAGCAGCTTGGACGGGACAGGGGGCTTCAATGGCTACACCTTC,CASSLDGTGGFNGYTF
TRBV5-6,TRBJ2-3,TRBD1,few,TGTGCCAGCAGCCCAGGACAGGGGGGCTCAGATACGCAGTATTTT,CASSPGQGGSDTQYF
TRBV6-5,TRBJ1-2,.,few,TGTGCCAGCAGTTACTCGAGGGGGAACTATGGCTACACCTTC,CASSYSRGNYGYTF
TRBV27,TRBJ2-1,TRBD2,.,TGTGCCAGCAGTCCCCTTGGGGGAGGGAATGAGCAGTTCTTC,CASSPLGGGNEQFF
TRBV11-2,TRBJ2-1,TRBD2,once,TGTGCCAGCAGCCATCAGCGGGGGGCAGTTTTAGGTACGAATGAGCAGTTCTTC,CASSHQRGAVLGTNEQFF
TRBV4-1,TRBJ1-1,TRBD1,.,TGCGCCAGCAGCCCCCTAACGGCAGGGGGATTTCGAGCTTTCTTT,CASSPLTAGGFRAFF
TRBV5-1,TRBJ2-2,TRBD1,.,TGCGCCAGCAGCACAGGGGGCGGGAAGACCGGGGAGCTGTTTTTT,CASSTGGGKTGELFF
TRBV5-3,TRBJ1-5,.,.,TGTGCCAGAAGCTTGGCAACGAGTAATCAGCCCCAGCATTTT,CARSLATSNQPQHF
TRBV10-3,TRBJ1-1,.,.,TGTGCCATCAGTGAAGGTGTTGGTGCGGGCAGGATGGGCACTGAAGCTTTCTTT,CAISEGVGAGRMGTEAFF
TRBV12-3/TRBV12-4,TRBJ1-2,.,few,TGTGCCAGCAGTTACTTTGAGAACACCTTC,CASSYFENTF
TRBV6-5,TRBJ1-2,TRBD1,once,TGTGCCAGCAGCTACCGGGACAGGAACTATGGCTACACCTTC,CASSYRDRNYGYTF
TRBV5-1,TRBJ2-5,.,few,TGCGCCAGCAGCCCGAGGGTCGCCTCGGGAGAGACCCAGTACTTC,CASSPRVASGETQYF
TRBV5-6,TRBJ2-2,.,.,TGTGCCAGCAGCTTGGAAGGTGGAGCGAGCGGGGAGCTGTTTTTT,CASSLEGGASGELFF
TRBV6-5,TRBJ1-2,TRBD1,.,TGTGCCACCCTTCAAGGGGGACAGGGGGGAGACGGCTACACCTTC,CATLQGGQGGDGYTF
TRBV5-4,TRBJ1-2,TRBD1,few,TGTGCCAGCAGCGACGACAGGGTCCGGGGCTACACCTTC,CASSDDRVRGYTF
TRBV27,TRBJ1-1,.,.,TGTGCCAGCACTCGGTCCTCGACACTGAACACTGAAGCTTTCTTT,CASTRSSTLNTEAFF
TRBV19,TRBJ1-1,TRBD1,.,TGTGCCAGTAGGAGACAGGGTCAGAACACTGAAGCTTTCTTT,CASRRQGQNTEAFF
TRBV7-2,TRBJ1-5,TRBD1,few,TGTGCCAGCAGACTCAAAGCGGACAGGGCGAACAATCAGCCCCAGCATTTT,CASRLKADRANNQPQHF
TRBV30,TRBJ1-5,.,.,TGTGCCTGGAGTGTTTCAGGGGACATTCAGCCCCAGCATTTT,CAWSVSGDIQPQHF